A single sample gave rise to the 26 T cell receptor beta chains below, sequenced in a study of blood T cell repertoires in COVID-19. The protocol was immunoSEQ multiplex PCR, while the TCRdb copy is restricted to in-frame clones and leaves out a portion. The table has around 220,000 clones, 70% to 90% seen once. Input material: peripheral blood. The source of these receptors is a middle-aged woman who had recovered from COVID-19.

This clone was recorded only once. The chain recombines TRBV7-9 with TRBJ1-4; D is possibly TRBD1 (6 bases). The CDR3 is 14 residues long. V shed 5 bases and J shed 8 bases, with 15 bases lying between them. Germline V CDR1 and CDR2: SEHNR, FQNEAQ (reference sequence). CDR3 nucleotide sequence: TGTGCCAGCAGCCTAATACAGGGAAACGAAAAACTGTTTTTT. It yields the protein CASSLIQGNEKLFF.

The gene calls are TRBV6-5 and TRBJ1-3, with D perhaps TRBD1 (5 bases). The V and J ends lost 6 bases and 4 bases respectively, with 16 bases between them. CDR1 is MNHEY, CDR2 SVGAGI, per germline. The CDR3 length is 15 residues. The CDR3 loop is CASRAGPLNGNTIYF. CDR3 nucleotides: TGTGCCAGCAGGGCGGGACCCCTAAACGGAAACACCATATATTTT.

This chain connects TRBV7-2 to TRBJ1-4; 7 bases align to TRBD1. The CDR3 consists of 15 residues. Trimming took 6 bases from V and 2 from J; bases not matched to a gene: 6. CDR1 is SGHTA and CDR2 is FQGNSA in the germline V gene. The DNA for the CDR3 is TGTGCCAGCAGACGACAGGGACCGACTAATGAAAAACTGTTTTTT. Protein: CASRRQGPTNEKLFF.

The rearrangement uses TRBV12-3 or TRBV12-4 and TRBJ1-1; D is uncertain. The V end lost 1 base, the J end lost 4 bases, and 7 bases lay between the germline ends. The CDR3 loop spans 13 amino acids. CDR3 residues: CASSLGARTEAFF. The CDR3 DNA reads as TGTGCCAGCAGTTTAGGCGCGCGCACTGAAGCTTTCTTT.

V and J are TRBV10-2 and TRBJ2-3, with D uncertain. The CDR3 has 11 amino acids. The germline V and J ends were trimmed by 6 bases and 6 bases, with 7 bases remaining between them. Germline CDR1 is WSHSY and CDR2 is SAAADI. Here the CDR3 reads CASSLADTQYF. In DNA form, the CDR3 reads TGCGCCAGCAGCTTGGCTGATACGCAGTATTTT.

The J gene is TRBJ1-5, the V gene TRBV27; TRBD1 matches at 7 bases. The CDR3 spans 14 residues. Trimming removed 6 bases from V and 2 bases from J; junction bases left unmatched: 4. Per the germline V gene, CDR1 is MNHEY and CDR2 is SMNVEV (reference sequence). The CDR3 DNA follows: TGTGCCAGCAGCAGGGGGTATGGCAATCAGCCCCAGCATTTT. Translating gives CASSRGYGNQPQHF.

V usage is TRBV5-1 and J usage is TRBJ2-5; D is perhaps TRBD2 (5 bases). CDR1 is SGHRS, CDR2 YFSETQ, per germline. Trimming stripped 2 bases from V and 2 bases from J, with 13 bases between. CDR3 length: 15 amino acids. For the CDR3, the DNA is TGCGCCAGCAGCTTTGGTTATCGGGGACAAGAGACCCAGTACTTC. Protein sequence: CASSFGYRGQETQYF.

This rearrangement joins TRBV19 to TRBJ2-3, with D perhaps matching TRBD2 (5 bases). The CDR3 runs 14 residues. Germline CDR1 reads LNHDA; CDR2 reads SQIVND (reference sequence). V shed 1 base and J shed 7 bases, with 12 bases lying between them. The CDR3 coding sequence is TGTGCCAGTAGTATAGCAGTCCGGGGAAATACGCAGTATTTT. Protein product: CASSIAVRGNTQYF.

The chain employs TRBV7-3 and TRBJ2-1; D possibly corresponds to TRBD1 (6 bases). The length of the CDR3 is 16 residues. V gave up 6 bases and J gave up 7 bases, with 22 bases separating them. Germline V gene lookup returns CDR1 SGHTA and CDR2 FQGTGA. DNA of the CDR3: TGTGCCAGCAGGTTGGGCAGTGGTAGAGGACAGAATGAGCAGTTCTTC. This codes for CASRLGSGRGQNEQFF. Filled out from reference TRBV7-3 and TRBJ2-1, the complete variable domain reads GAGVSQTPSNKVTEKGKYVELRCDPISGHTALYWYRQSLGQGPEFLIYFQGTGAADDSGLPNDRFFAVRPEGSVSTLKIQRTERGDSAVYLCASRLGSGRGQNEQFFGPGTRLTVL.

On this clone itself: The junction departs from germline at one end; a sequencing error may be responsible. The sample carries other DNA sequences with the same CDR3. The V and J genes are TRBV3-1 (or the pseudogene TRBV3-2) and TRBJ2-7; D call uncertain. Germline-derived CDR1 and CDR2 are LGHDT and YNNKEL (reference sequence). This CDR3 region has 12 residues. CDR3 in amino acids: CASSQVSSEQYF. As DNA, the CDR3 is TGTGCCAGCAGCCAAGTGTCCTCCGAGCAGTACTTC.

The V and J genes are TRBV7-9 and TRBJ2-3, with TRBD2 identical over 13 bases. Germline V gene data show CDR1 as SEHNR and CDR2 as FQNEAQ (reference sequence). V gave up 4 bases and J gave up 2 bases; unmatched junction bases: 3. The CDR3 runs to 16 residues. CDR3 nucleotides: TGTGCCAGCAGCTCGGGACTAGCGGGGTACACAGATACGCAGTATTTT. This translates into CASSSGLAGYTDTQYF.

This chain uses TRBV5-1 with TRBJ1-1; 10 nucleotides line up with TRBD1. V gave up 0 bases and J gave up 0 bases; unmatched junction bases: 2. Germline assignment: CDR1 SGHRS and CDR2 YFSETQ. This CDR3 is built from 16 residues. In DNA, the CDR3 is TGCGCCAGCAGCTTGGAAGGGACAGGGGTGAACACTGAAGCTTTCTTT. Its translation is CASSLEGTGVNTEAFF.

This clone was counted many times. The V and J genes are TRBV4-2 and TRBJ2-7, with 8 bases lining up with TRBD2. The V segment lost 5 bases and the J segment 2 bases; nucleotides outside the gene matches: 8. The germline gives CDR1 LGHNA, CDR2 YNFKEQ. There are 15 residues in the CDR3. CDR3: CASSIPGLDAYEQYF. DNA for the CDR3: TGTGCCAGCAGCATTCCGGGACTAGATGCCTACGAGCAGTACTTC.

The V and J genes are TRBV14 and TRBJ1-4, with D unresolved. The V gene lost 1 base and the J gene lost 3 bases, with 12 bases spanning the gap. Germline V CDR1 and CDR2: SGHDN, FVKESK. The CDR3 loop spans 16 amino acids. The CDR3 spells CASSQGPGLSNEKLFF. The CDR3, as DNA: TGTGCCAGCAGCCAAGGCCCTGGGCTCTCTAATGAAAAACTGTTTTTT.

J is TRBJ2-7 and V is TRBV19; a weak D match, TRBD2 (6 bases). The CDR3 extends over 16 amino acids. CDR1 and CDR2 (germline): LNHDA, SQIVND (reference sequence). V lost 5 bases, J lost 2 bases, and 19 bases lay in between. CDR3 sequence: CASSESLGRSPYEQYF. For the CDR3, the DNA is TGTGCCAGTAGTGAGAGTTTGGGGAGGTCCCCCTACGAGCAGTACTTC.

The CDR3 nucleotides read TGTGCCAGCTCACCCGACAGCTCCCCATGGCACGAGCAGTACTTC. It codes for CASSPDSSPWHEQYF. The chain combines TRBV18 with TRBJ2-7; the D gene is possibly TRBD1 (5 bases). Germline lookup yields CDR1 KGHSH and CDR2 LQKENI. The CDR3 length is 15 residues. Deletions cut 3 bases from V and 5 bases from J, with 17 bases between.

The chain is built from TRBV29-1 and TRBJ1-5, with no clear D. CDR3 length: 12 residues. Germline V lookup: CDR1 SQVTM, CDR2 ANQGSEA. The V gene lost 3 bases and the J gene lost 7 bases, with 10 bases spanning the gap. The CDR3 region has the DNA TGCAGCGTTGACCGGGGTCTCCAGCCCCAGCATTTT. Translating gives CSVDRGLQPQHF.

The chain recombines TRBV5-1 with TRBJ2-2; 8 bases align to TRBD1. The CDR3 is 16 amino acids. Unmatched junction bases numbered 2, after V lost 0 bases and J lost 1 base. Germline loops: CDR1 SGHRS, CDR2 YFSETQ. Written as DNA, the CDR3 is TGCGCCAGCAGCTTGGATGGGACAGGGAACACCGGGGAGCTGTTTTTT. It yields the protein CASSLDGTGNTGELFF. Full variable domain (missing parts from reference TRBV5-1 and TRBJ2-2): KAGVTQTPRYLIKTRGQQVTLSCSPISGHRSVSWYQQTPGQGLQFLFEYFSETQRNKGNFPGRFSGRQFSNSRSEMNVSTLELGDSALYLCASSLDGTGNTGELFFGEGSRLTVL.

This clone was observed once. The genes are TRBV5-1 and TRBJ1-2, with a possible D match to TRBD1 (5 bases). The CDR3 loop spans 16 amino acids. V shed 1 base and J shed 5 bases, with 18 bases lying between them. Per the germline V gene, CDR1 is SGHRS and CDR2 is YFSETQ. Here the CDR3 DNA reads TGCGCCAGCAGCTTGTCATCCGGGTTTGGGGGGTATGGCTACACCTTC. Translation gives CASSLSSGFGGYGYTF.

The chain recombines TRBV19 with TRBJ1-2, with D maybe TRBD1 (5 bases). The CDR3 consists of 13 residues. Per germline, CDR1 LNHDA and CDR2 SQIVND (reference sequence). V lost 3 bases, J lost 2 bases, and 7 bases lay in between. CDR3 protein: CASSMAGNYGYTF. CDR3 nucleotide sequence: TGTGCCAGTAGTATGGCAGGGAACTATGGCTACACCTTC.

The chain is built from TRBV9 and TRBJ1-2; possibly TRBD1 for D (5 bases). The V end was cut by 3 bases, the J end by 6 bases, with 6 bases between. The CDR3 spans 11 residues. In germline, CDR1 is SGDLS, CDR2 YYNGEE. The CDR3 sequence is CASSGRDGYTF. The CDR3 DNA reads TGTGCCAGCAGCGGCAGGGATGGCTACACCTTC.

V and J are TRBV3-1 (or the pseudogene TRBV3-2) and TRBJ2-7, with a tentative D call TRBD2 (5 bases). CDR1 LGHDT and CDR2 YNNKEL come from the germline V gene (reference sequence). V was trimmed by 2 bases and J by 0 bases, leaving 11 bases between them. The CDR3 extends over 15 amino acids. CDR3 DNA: TGTGCCAGCAGCCAATTGGCGACTACCTCCTACGAGCAGTACTTC. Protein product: CASSQLATTSYEQYF.

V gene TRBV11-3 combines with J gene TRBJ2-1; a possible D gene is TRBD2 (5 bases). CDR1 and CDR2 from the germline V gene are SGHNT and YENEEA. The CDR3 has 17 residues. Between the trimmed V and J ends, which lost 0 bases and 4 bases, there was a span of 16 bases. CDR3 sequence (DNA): TGTGCCAGCAGCTTAGATAGGCCCAGGCGAGGGTACAATGAGCAGTTCTTC. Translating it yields CASSLDRPRRGYNEQFF.

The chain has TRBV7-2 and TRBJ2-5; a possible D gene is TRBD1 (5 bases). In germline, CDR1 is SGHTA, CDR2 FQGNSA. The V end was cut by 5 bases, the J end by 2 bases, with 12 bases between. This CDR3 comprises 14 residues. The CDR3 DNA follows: TGTGCCAGCAGCCCGAGGACAAGACAAGAGACCCAGTACTTC. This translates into CASSPRTRQETQYF.

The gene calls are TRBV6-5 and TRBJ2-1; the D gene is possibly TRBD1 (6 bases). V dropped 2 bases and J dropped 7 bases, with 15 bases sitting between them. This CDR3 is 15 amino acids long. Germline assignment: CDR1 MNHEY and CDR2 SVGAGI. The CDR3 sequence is CASSYRAGDKNEQFF. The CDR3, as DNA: TGTGCCAGCAGTTACAGGGCAGGGGATAAGAATGAGCAGTTCTTC.

CDR3 sequence reads: CASSQDLAGGQETQYF. The CDR3 bases are TGCGCCAGCAGCCAAGATCTAGCGGGGGGGCAAGAGACCCAGTACTTC. The chain links TRBV4-3 to TRBJ2-5; 12 positions agree with TRBD2. V was pared by 0 bases and J by 2 bases, with 1 base of the junction left unmatched. There are 16 residues in the CDR3. Germline V gene lookup returns CDR1 LGHNA and CDR2 YSLEER.